Below are 11 T cell receptor beta chains sequenced from a single sample in a study of technical replicates of blood from a handful of donors. Using immunoSEQ multiplex PCR, the repertoire was profiled, and TCRdb retains in-frame clones only, with some absent. The repertoire includes 65,000 to 80,000 clones, about 97% of them detected once, and under 0.3% sits in the top ten. Sequencing was performed on T cells isolated from PBMCs. These receptors all stem from a human donor in good health.

The V and J genes are TRBV28 and TRBJ2-7; 14 nucleotides match TRBD2. The CDR3 covers 15 residues. V lost 5 bases to trimming and J lost 7 bases; unmatched junction nucleotides: 7. The germline V gene encodes CDR1 MDHEN and CDR2 SYDVKM. CDR3 loop: CASSLGGLAGEEQYF. CDR3 in DNA: TGTGCCAGCAGTCTAGGGGGACTAGCGGGAGAAGAGCAGTACTTC.

This chain connects TRBV7-9 to TRBJ2-7; 7 bases are shared with TRBD2. There are 14 residues in the CDR3. V gave up 0 bases and J gave up 5 bases; unmatched junction bases: 4. Germline V gene lookup returns CDR1 SEHNR and CDR2 FQNEAQ (reference sequence). DNA of the CDR3: TGTGCCAGCAGCTTAGCAGCGGGAAAGGACGAGCAGTACTTC. This encodes CASSLAAGKDEQYF.

The J gene is TRBJ2-7, the V gene TRBV27, with 10 bases aligning to TRBD2. CDR3 size: 14 residues. CDR1 MNHEY and CDR2 SMNVEV come from the germline V gene (reference sequence). Losses at the gene ends were 3 bases for V and 4 bases for J; bases not matched to a gene: 3. The CDR3 nucleotides read TGTGCCAGCAGTTTGGGGACTAGCGAATACGAGCAGTACTTC. Protein product: CASSLGTSEYEQYF.

V is TRBV18 and J is TRBJ2-7; 10 nucleotides line up with TRBD1. V lost 3 bases to trimming and J lost 4 bases; unmatched junction nucleotides: 6. The germline V gene encodes CDR1 KGHSH and CDR2 LQKENI. The CDR3 contains 15 residues. CDR3 nucleotides: TGTGCCAGCTCACCGTCGGGACAGGGGTCTTACGAGCAGTACTTC. Protein sequence: CASSPSGQGSYEQYF.

The V gene is TRBV4-1, the J gene TRBJ2-6; no clear D gene. CDR1 is MGHRA, CDR2 YSYEKL, per germline. This CDR3 contains 19 residues. Trimming cost V 1 base and J 0 bases, with 16 bases left between them. The CDR3 here is CASSQVAAVEISGANVLTF. The CDR3 DNA reads as TGCGCCAGCAGCCAAGTTGCGGCAGTTGAAATCTCTGGGGCCAACGTCCTGACTTTC.

This clone was recorded once. The chain employs TRBV4-3 and TRBJ2-7; TRBD2 aligns across 8 bases. V shed 4 bases and J 1 base; nucleotides not matched to a gene: 6. The CDR3 contains 15 residues. The germline V gene encodes CDR1 LGHNA and CDR2 YSLEER. CDR3 sequence (DNA): TGCGCCAGCAGCCCCCGACGGGGGGGGTCCTACGAGCAGTACTTC. It yields the protein CASSPRRGGSYEQYF.

This chain uses TRBV5-8 with TRBJ1-5; D might be TRBD1 (6 bases). Germline CDR1 and CDR2: SGHTS and YDEGEE. The CDR3 is 14 amino acids. Trimming took 6 bases from V and 2 from J, leaving 12 bases between them. CDR3 in DNA: TGTGCCAGCAATGGGGGCAATGGCAATCAGCCCCAGCATTTT. It yields the protein CASNGGNGNQPQHF.

The chain couples TRBV7-9 to TRBJ1-1; the D is unclear. Trimming left V 5 bases short and J 11 bases short, with 15 bases between. The germline gives CDR1 SEHNR, CDR2 FQNEAQ (reference sequence). This CDR3 contains 12 residues. The CDR3 spells CASSPLTPRAFF. The CDR3 nucleotides read TGTGCCAGCAGCCCGCTGACCCCGAGGGCTTTCTTT.

This clone was observed once. The chain employs TRBV27 and TRBJ1-1; possibly TRBD1 for D (6 bases). CDR3 length: 13 residues. CDR1 MNHEY and CDR2 SMNVEV come from the germline V gene (reference sequence). V dropped 8 bases and J dropped 11 bases, with 21 bases sitting between them. This chain's CDR3 is CASGPRGGTRAFF. CDR3 sequence (DNA): TGTGCCAGCGGGCCGAGGGGGGGGACTCGGGCTTTCTTT.

CDR3 sequence (DNA): TGTGCCAGTAGTAACCAAGGACAGGGGATTTTCGGCTACACCTTC. As protein: CASSNQGQGIFGYTF. The rearrangement links TRBV19 to TRBJ1-2; TRBD1 agrees at 9 bases. The CDR3 consists of 15 residues. Germline V lookup: CDR1 LNHDA, CDR2 SQIVND (reference sequence). The trim removed 4 bases at V and 8 bases at J, leaving 11 bases unmatched.

The chain joins TRBV6-5 to TRBJ2-5; D is perhaps TRBD2 (5 bases). Germline V CDR1 and CDR2: MNHEY, SVGAGI. Between the trimmed V and J ends, which lost 10 bases and 2 bases, there was a span of 11 bases. CDR3 length: 12 residues. The CDR3 region is CATLRDQETQYF. The CDR3 coding sequence is TGTGCCACCCTCCGGGATCAAGAGACCCAGTACTTC.